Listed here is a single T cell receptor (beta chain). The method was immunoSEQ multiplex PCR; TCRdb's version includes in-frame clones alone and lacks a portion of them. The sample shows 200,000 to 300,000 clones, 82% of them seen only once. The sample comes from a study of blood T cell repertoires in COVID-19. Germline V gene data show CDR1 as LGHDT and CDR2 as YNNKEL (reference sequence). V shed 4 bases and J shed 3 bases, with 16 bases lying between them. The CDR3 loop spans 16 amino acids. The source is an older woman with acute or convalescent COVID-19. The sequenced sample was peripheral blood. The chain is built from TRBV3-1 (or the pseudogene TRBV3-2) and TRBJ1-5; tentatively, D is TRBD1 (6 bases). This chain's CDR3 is CASSRSQGTLNQPQHF. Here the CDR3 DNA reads TGTGCCAGCAGCCGCTCCCAGGGGACCCTCAATCAGCCCCAGCATTTT.